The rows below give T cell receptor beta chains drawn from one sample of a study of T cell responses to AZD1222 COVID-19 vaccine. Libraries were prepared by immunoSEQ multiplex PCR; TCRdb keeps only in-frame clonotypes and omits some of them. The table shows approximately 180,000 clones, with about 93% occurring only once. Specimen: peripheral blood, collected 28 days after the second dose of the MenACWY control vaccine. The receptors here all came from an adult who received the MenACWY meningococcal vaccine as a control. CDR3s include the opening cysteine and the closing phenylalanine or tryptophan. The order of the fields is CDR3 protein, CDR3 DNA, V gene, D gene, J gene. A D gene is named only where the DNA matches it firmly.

CDR3: CASSTGGGVSEAFF
DNA: TGTGCCAGCAGCACCGGGGGGGGTGTTTCTGAAGCTTTCTTT
V: TRBV6-5
D: NA
J: TRBJ1-1

CDR3: CASISRTEAFF
DNA: TGTGCCAGCATCTCGCGTACTGAAGCTTTCTTT
V: TRBV5-8
D: NA
J: TRBJ1-1

CDR3: CASSRSGQNYNEQFF
DNA: TGCGCCAGCAGCCGATCGGGACAGAACTACAATGAGCAGTTCTTC
V: TRBV4-1
D: TRBD1
J: TRBJ2-1

CDR3: CASSGAITYEQYF
DNA: TGTGCCAGCAGCGGGGCTATTACCTACGAGCAGTACTTC
V: TRBV2
D: NA
J: TRBJ2-7

CDR3: CAWNTGEFQPQHF
DNA: TGTGCCTGGAACACAGGGGAATTCCAGCCCCAGCATTTT
V: TRBV30
D: TRBD1
J: TRBJ1-5

CDR3: CASRHSGGDIQYF
DNA: TGCGCCAGCAGGCATTCGGGAGGAGACATTCAGTACTTC
V: TRBV4-1
D: TRBD2
J: TRBJ2-4

CDR3: CAYAGPFTDTQYF
DNA: TGTGCCTACGCCGGGCCATTTACGGATACGCAGTATTTT
V: TRBV30
D: NA
J: TRBJ2-3

CDR3: CASSFTGANVLTF
DNA: TGTGCCAGCAGTTTTACTGGGGCCAACGTCCTGACTTTC
V: TRBV12-3/TRBV12-4
D: NA
J: TRBJ2-6

CDR3: CASSIFTANTEAFF
DNA: TGTGCCAGTAGTATTTTCACTGCGAACACTGAAGCTTTCTTT
V: TRBV19
D: NA
J: TRBJ1-1

CDR3: CASSLDHNSGYTF
DNA: TGTGCCAGCAGCTTGGATCATAACAGCGGCTACACCTTC
V: TRBV7-8
D: NA
J: TRBJ1-2

CDR3: CASSKTDSSGNTIYF
DNA: TGTGCCAGCAGTAAGACCGACAGCTCTGGAAACACCATATATTTT
V: TRBV6-5
D: NA
J: TRBJ1-3